The TCR beta chain described here comes from a study of CD8+ T cells in alopecia areata. PBMCs were stained for CD3, CD4 and CD8, and CD4+ and CD8+ T cells were sorted. Broader study findings: Mouse data revealed clearer TCR sharing than patient data did, a gap possibly tied to HLA.

Note on this clone: Its specificity is unknown.

The junction had 8 bases not matched to a gene; V was cut back by 3 bases and J by 1 base. CDR3 length equals 16 residues. Germline CDR1 is SNHLY and CDR2 is FYNNEI. Isolated RNA was reverse transcribed into cDNA used as the sequencing template. Some clones are missing from TCRdb's copy, which holds only in-frame ones; the method was immunoSEQ multiplex PCR. The data show 140,000 or so clones, about two thirds seen once. This TCR was recovered from a human donor in good health. Sequencing used CD8+ T cells sorted from blood. V gene TRBV2 combines with J gene TRBJ2-5; 7 bases are shared with TRBD1. The CDR3: CASSDTGTEAQETQYF. The CDR3 DNA reads TGTGCCAGCAGTGACACCGGGACAGAAGCCCAAGAGACCCAGTACTTC.